A selection of T cell receptor beta chains follows, all from one sample in a study of blood T cells in healthy people across ages. TCRdb reanalysed the 5' RACE reads using MiXCR and keeps one entry per CDR3 protein. Of approximately 1.5 million distinct CDR3 sequences in the sample, 35% to 45% were seen once. The source material was blood. The receptors stem from a woman aged 18-29 years in good health. The CDR3 runs from the conserved cysteine through the conserved F or W.

j_call v_call cdr3_aa
TRBJ1-5 TRBV20-1 CSATTGTDQPQHF
TRBJ2-4 TRBV20-1 CSAPRWGGLAKNIQYF
TRBJ2-1 TRBV6-5 CASLGQGDNEQFF
TRBJ2-3 TRBV12-3/TRBV12-4 CASSCSGGDTQYF
TRBJ2-2 TRBV20-1 CSARDSGRGTGELFF
TRBJ2-3 TRBV10-2 CASSEYGLAGGRADTQYF
TRBJ2-1 TRBV15 CATSKTNNEQFF
TRBJ2-7 TRBV15 CATSRTSGRSTYEQYF
TRBJ2-1 TRBV21-1 CASSKEGVAGDLYNEQFF
TRBJ2-1 TRBV24-1 CATSDRGLGEQFF
TRBJ2-5 TRBV20-1 CSASQGGRQETQYF
TRBJ2-1 TRBV5-6 CASSPDRVIYNEQFF
TRBJ2-3 TRBV7-3 CASSQGAGAIDTQYF
TRBJ1-1 TRBV12-3/TRBV12-4 CASSLLSWPDTEAFF
TRBJ2-7 TRBV20-1 CSAPTTGLSSDEQYF
TRBJ1-5 TRBV10-3 CAISAGPVRGGSNQPQHF
TRBJ1-5 TRBV20-1 CSALRDKGQPQHF
TRBJ1-5 TRBV5-5 CASSLEAGGINQPQHF
TRBJ1-2 TRBV4-3 CASSQEPPPMTNYGYTF
- TRBV3-1 CASSPSLAGVTKTANRYEQYF
TRBJ2-4 TRBV20-1 CSAIGRAGAKNIQYF
TRBJ2-7 TRBV5-1 CASRMTGGVYEQYF
TRBJ2-1 TRBV20-1 CSASKSSYNEQFF
TRBJ2-3 TRBV6-5 CASSQREGTDTQYF
TRBJ2-5 TRBV12-5 CASGPEGEGETQYF
TRBJ2-5 TRBV29-1 CSVVPRQGWTQYF
TRBJ2-3 TRBV18 CASSRQGQFTDTQYF
TRBJ1-2 TRBV4-3 CASSQEPGRGLGYTF
TRBJ2-3 TRBV30 CACKREGLSTDTQYF
TRBJ2-5 TRBV27 CASSSMPPLLQETQYF
TRBJ1-5 TRBV20-1 CSVSRGLTQHF
TRBJ2-7 TRBV6-2/TRBV6-3 CASSYSIRGQYF
TRBJ2-4 TRBV27 CASSFVGQAPKNIQYF
TRBJ2-1 TRBV27 CASRKGAEQFF
TRBJ2-1 TRBV11-2 CASSFRIAVYNEQFF
TRBJ2-7 TRBV5-8 CASSLDAAGNYEQYF